Sequencing of this T cell receptor (beta chain) was carried out in a study of glioma-infiltrating T cells. Germline assignment: CDR1 MNHNY and CDR2 SVGAGI (reference sequence). With 0 bases clipped from V and 3 bases from J, the junction kept 4 bases outside the gene matches. This CDR3 comprises 17 residues. TCR alpha and beta CDR3 regions were amplified from RNA using iRepertoire nested multiplex PCR. TCRdb re-derived calls from the multiplex PCR reads in MiXCR, one entry per CDR3 protein. The sample includes around 120,000 distinct CDR3 sequences, about 22% of them seen just once. This clonotype was seen more than once but under ten times.

The specimen was glioma tissue, nonneoplastic brain tissue, or PBMCs (not recorded which). This chain uses TRBV6-6 with TRBJ2-5, with 13 bases lining up with TRBD2. This clonotype was sampled from a human donor with low-grade glioma or glioblastoma, undergoing nonglioma brain surgery, or in good health (not recorded which). The CDR3 nucleotides read TGTGCCAGCAGTTACTCGAGAGGGACTAGCGGGGAAGAGACCCAGTACTTC. Its protein product is CASSYSRGTSGEETQYF.